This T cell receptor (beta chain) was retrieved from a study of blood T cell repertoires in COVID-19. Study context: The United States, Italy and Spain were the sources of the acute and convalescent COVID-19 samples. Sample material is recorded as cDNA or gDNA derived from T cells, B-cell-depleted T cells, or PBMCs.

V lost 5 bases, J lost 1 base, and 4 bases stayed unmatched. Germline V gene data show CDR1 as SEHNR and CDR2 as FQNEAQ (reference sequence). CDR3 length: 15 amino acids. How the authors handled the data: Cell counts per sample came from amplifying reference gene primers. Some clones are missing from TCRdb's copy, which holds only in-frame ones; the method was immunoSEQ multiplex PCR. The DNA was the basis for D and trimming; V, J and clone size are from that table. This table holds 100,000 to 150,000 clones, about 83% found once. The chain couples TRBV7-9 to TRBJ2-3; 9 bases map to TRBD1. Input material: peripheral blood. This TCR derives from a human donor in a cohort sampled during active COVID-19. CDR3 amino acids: CASSPRTGGTDTQYF. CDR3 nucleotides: TGTGCCAGCAGCCCACGGACAGGGGGCACAGATACGCAGTATTTT.